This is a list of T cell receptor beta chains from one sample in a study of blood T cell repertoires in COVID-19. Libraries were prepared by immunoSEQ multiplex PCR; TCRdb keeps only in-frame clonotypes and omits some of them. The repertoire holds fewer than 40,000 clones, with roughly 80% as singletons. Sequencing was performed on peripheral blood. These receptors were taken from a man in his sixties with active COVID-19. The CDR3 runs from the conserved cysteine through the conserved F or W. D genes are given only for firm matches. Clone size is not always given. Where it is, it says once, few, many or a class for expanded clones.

CDR3nt: TGCGCCAGCAGCCGGGTAGGGGGGAACACCGGGGAGCTGTTTTTT
CDR3aa: CASSRVGGNTGELFF
d_gene: NA
j_gene: TRBJ2-2
len: 15
abundance: NA
v_gene: TRBV4-3

CDR3nt: TGTGCCAGCAGTTTTTCAGGACAGGGCTACGAGCAGTACTTC
CDR3aa: CASSFSGQGYEQYF
d_gene: TRBD1
j_gene: TRBJ2-7
len: 14
abundance: NA
v_gene: TRBV28

CDR3nt: TGTGCCAGCAGTTTCGGGGATGAGCAGTTCTTC
CDR3aa: CASSFGDEQFF
d_gene: NA
j_gene: TRBJ2-1
len: 11
abundance: NA
v_gene: TRBV12-3/TRBV12-4

CDR3nt: TGTGCCAGCAGCCGGTCGGTTAGATATAATTCACCCCTCCACTTT
CDR3aa: CASSRSVRYNSPLHF
d_gene: NA
j_gene: TRBJ1-6
len: 15
abundance: NA
v_gene: TRBV5-6

CDR3nt: TGTGCCAGCAGCCCAACAGGGAATCAGCAGTTCTTC
CDR3aa: CASSPTGNQQFF
d_gene: NA
j_gene: TRBJ2-1
len: 12
abundance: NA
v_gene: TRBV7-9

CDR3nt: TGTGCCATCAGTCCGGCCACCGGGAGGGCTTTCTTT
CDR3aa: CAISPATGRAFF
d_gene: NA
j_gene: TRBJ1-1
len: 12
abundance: NA
v_gene: TRBV10-3

CDR3nt: TGTGCCAGCAGCGCAAACGGGCTAGCGGGACGTCTGAACTCCTACGAGCAGTACTTC
CDR3aa: CASSANGLAGRLNSYEQYF
d_gene: TRBD2
j_gene: TRBJ2-7
len: 19
abundance: once
v_gene: TRBV9

CDR3nt: TGTGCCAGCAGTGAAAGGGGGCGCGGTAGGTCTGAAGCTTTCTTT
CDR3aa: CASSERGRGRSEAFF
d_gene: TRBD1
j_gene: TRBJ1-1
len: 15
abundance: NA
v_gene: TRBV6-4

CDR3nt: TGTGCCCGGGGGCGGGGGGCCGGCGGGGAGCTGTTTTTT
CDR3aa: CARGRGAGGELFF
d_gene: TRBD2
j_gene: TRBJ2-2
len: 13
abundance: NA
v_gene: TRBV30

CDR3nt: TGTGCTCCTGGCGGGGTGAACACTGAAGCTTTCTTT
CDR3aa: CAPGGVNTEAFF
d_gene: NA
j_gene: TRBJ1-1
len: 12
abundance: NA
v_gene: TRBV19

CDR3nt: TGTGCCTGGAGTGGGACAGGCCTCTACGAGCAGTACTTC
CDR3aa: CAWSGTGLYEQYF
d_gene: TRBD1
j_gene: TRBJ2-7
len: 13
abundance: NA
v_gene: TRBV30

CDR3nt: TGTGCCAGCAGTTACAGGGGATACGAGCAGTACTTC
CDR3aa: CASSYRGYEQYF
d_gene: NA
j_gene: TRBJ2-7
len: 12
abundance: once
v_gene: TRBV6-5

CDR3nt: TGTGCCATCAGGGAGCCAGGGGGCAACTATGGCTACACCTTC
CDR3aa: CAIREPGGNYGYTF
d_gene: TRBD1
j_gene: TRBJ1-2
len: 14
abundance: NA
v_gene: TRBV10-3

CDR3nt: TGTGCCAGCAGTGAAACAGGGACCGGTGGCTACACCTTC
CDR3aa: CASSETGTGGYTF
d_gene: NA
j_gene: TRBJ1-2
len: 13
abundance: NA
v_gene: TRBV6-1

CDR3nt: TGTGCCAGCAGGTTTAGCGGGAGTCCCACAGATACGCAGTATTTT
CDR3aa: CASRFSGSPTDTQYF
d_gene: TRBD2
j_gene: TRBJ2-3
len: 15
abundance: NA
v_gene: TRBV9

CDR3nt: TGCGCCAGCAGTGAGTCAGCGGGGCGAATCTACGAGCAGTACTTC
CDR3aa: CASSESAGRIYEQYF
d_gene: TRBD2
j_gene: TRBJ2-7
len: 15
abundance: NA
v_gene: TRBV10-1

CDR3nt: TGTGCCAGCAGCAGGACAGGGGACAACGGTGGCTACACCTTC
CDR3aa: CASSRTGDNGGYTF
d_gene: TRBD1
j_gene: TRBJ1-2
len: 14
abundance: NA
v_gene: TRBV5-6

CDR3nt: TGTGCCAGCAGCGTAAGTCTAGGGGCAAACAATGAGCAGTTCTTC
CDR3aa: CASSVSLGANNEQFF
d_gene: NA
j_gene: TRBJ2-1
len: 15
abundance: few
v_gene: TRBV9

CDR3nt: TGTGCCAGCAGTGAAGTGTCGGGGGAAAGGGGGTTCTTC
CDR3aa: CASSEVSGERGFF
d_gene: NA
j_gene: TRBJ2-1
len: 13
abundance: once
v_gene: TRBV2

CDR3nt: TGTGCCAGTAGTGGGGACAGAAACACCGGGGAGCTGTTTTTT
CDR3aa: CASSGDRNTGELFF
d_gene: TRBD1
j_gene: TRBJ2-2
len: 14
abundance: NA
v_gene: TRBV19

CDR3nt: TGTGCCAGCGTGGCAGGGGGCACAGATACGCAGTATTTT
CDR3aa: CASVAGGTDTQYF
d_gene: NA
j_gene: TRBJ2-3
len: 13
abundance: NA
v_gene: TRBV28

CDR3nt: TGTGCCAGCAGCACTGGGACAGGGAACACCGGGGAGCTGTTTTTT
CDR3aa: CASSTGTGNTGELFF
d_gene: TRBD1
j_gene: TRBJ2-2
len: 15
abundance: few
v_gene: TRBV7-9

CDR3nt: TGTGCCAGCAGCGTAGAGGGCAGGGGTACTCAGCCCCAGCATTTT
CDR3aa: CASSVEGRGTQPQHF
d_gene: NA
j_gene: TRBJ1-5
len: 15
abundance: few
v_gene: TRBV9

CDR3nt: TGTGCCAGCAGCGTAGCGGGACAGGAGTTGGGCAAGCAGTTCTTC
CDR3aa: CASSVAGQELGKQFF
d_gene: TRBD1
j_gene: TRBJ2-1
len: 15
abundance: NA
v_gene: TRBV9

CDR3nt: TGTGCCAGCAGCGTCGACGGGGGGGCCGTGACCGGGGAGCTGTTTTTT
CDR3aa: CASSVDGGAVTGELFF
d_gene: TRBD2
j_gene: TRBJ2-2
len: 16
abundance: NA
v_gene: TRBV9

CDR3nt: TGTGCCAGCAGAACTACCCCAGGGTTTGATCAGCCCCAGCATTTT
CDR3aa: CASRTTPGFDQPQHF
d_gene: NA
j_gene: TRBJ1-5
len: 15
abundance: once
v_gene: TRBV28

CDR3nt: TGTGCCAGCAGCCTTGGTAGCGGGGACGGGAACGAGCAGTACTTC
CDR3aa: CASSLGSGDGNEQYF
d_gene: TRBD2
j_gene: TRBJ2-7
len: 15
abundance: NA
v_gene: TRBV5-4

CDR3nt: TGTGCCAGCAGTGAAGTTGAGGGTCCAAATTCACCCCTCCACTTT
CDR3aa: CASSEVEGPNSPLHF
d_gene: NA
j_gene: TRBJ1-6
len: 15
abundance: NA
v_gene: TRBV6-1

CDR3nt: TGTGCCAGCAGAGGAGGGACCTGGAATGAGCAGTTCTTC
CDR3aa: CASRGGTWNEQFF
d_gene: NA
j_gene: TRBJ2-1
len: 13
abundance: NA
v_gene: TRBV6-5

CDR3nt: TGTGCCAGCAGCCACCAGGGGATGAACGGGAGGAGTTGTGAGCAGTTCTTC
CDR3aa: CASSHQGMNGRSCEQFF
d_gene: NA
j_gene: TRBJ2-1
len: 17
abundance: NA
v_gene: TRBV21-1

CDR3nt: TGTGCCAGCAGCCAAGCAGTAACGGGAGGGGAGCAGTTCTTC
CDR3aa: CASSQAVTGGEQFF
d_gene: TRBD2
j_gene: TRBJ2-1
len: 14
abundance: NA
v_gene: TRBV14

CDR3nt: TGCGCCAGCAGCCGGACTAGCGGGACTAATGAGCAGTTCTTC
CDR3aa: CASSRTSGTNEQFF
d_gene: TRBD2
j_gene: TRBJ2-1
len: 14
abundance: NA
v_gene: TRBV5-1

CDR3nt: TGTGCCAGCTCACCCCCCGTGACAGGGCTGTATGGCTACACCTTC
CDR3aa: CASSPPVTGLYGYTF
d_gene: TRBD1
j_gene: TRBJ1-2
len: 15
abundance: once
v_gene: TRBV18

CDR3nt: TGTGCCAGCTCACCACCGTTAGGGGTTAGGGATACGCAGTATTTT
CDR3aa: CASSPPLGVRDTQYF
d_gene: NA
j_gene: TRBJ2-3
len: 15
abundance: NA
v_gene: TRBV18

CDR3nt: TGCGCCAGCAGCTCGGGACAGGGTGATGGCTACACCTTC
CDR3aa: CASSSGQGDGYTF
d_gene: TRBD1
j_gene: TRBJ1-2
len: 13
abundance: few
v_gene: TRBV4-1

CDR3nt: TGTGCCAGCAGCACGGGACAGGCGGCGGATGAGCAGTACTTC
CDR3aa: CASSTGQAADEQYF
d_gene: TRBD1
j_gene: TRBJ2-7
len: 14
abundance: few
v_gene: TRBV11-2

CDR3nt: TGTGCCAGCCCCTCATCTCCGGGACAGGGGGCGAAAACTGAAGCTTTCTTT
CDR3aa: CASPSSPGQGAKTEAFF
d_gene: TRBD1
j_gene: TRBJ1-1
len: 17
abundance: NA
v_gene: TRBV28

CDR3nt: TGTGCCAGCAGCGTAGGAGGGAGGTCGAACACCGGGGAGCTGTTTTTT
CDR3aa: CASSVGGRSNTGELFF
d_gene: NA
j_gene: TRBJ2-2
len: 16
abundance: NA
v_gene: TRBV9

CDR3nt: TGCGCCAGCAGCCTGAATGGGGGGGCAGGGGACATTCAGTACTTC
CDR3aa: CASSLNGGAGDIQYF
d_gene: NA
j_gene: TRBJ2-4
len: 15
abundance: NA
v_gene: TRBV4-1

CDR3nt: TGTGCCAGCAGTTATTCCGGATTGGGTAGGGGCCACGAGCAGTACTTC
CDR3aa: CASSYSGLGRGHEQYF
d_gene: NA
j_gene: TRBJ2-7
len: 16
abundance: few
v_gene: TRBV6-2/TRBV6-3

CDR3nt: TGTGCCAGCAGCCAAGAACGTGGTAGGCAGTTCTTC
CDR3aa: CASSQERGRQFF
d_gene: NA
j_gene: TRBJ2-1
len: 12
abundance: NA
v_gene: TRBV3-1/TRBV3-2

CDR3nt: TGTGCCAGCTCACCAAGACAGGGGCGAAACACTGAAGCTTTCTTT
CDR3aa: CASSPRQGRNTEAFF
d_gene: TRBD1
j_gene: TRBJ1-1
len: 15
abundance: once
v_gene: TRBV18

CDR3nt: TGTGCCAGCAGCGTAGTAAGCGGGGGGGCCGGTGAGACCCAGTACTTC
CDR3aa: CASSVVSGGAGETQYF
d_gene: TRBD2
j_gene: TRBJ2-5
len: 16
abundance: NA
v_gene: TRBV9

CDR3nt: TGTGCCAGCAGCCCCGGACAGGGCGGAGATAGTAATTCACCCCTCCACTTT
CDR3aa: CASSPGQGGDSNSPLHF
d_gene: TRBD1
j_gene: TRBJ1-6
len: 17
abundance: NA
v_gene: TRBV28

CDR3nt: TGTGCCAGCTCGAACTTATTCCAGGGCACACCCCTCCACTTT
CDR3aa: CASSNLFQGTPLHF
d_gene: NA
j_gene: TRBJ1-6
len: 14
abundance: once
v_gene: TRBV6-5

CDR3nt: TGTGCCAGCCGAGGGCTAGCGGGTCTTTCTTCCTACGAGCAGTACTTC
CDR3aa: CASRGLAGLSSYEQYF
d_gene: TRBD2
j_gene: TRBJ2-7
len: 16
abundance: few
v_gene: TRBV27

CDR3nt: TGCGCCAGCGAGGCTGGGACAGGGGCTGCTGAAGCTTTCTTT
CDR3aa: CASEAGTGAAEAFF
d_gene: TRBD1
j_gene: TRBJ1-1
len: 14
abundance: NA
v_gene: TRBV4-3

CDR3nt: TGCGCCAGCAGCTCCAACAGGGGGCTGATGCACGAGCAGTACTTC
CDR3aa: CASSSNRGLMHEQYF
d_gene: TRBD1
j_gene: TRBJ2-7
len: 15
abundance: few
v_gene: TRBV5-1